Following are 14 T cell receptor beta chains from one sample sequenced in a study of blood T cell repertoires in COVID-19. The table came from immunoSEQ multiplex PCR; TCRdb's copy has only in-frame clones and leaves some out. The data contain roughly 220,000 clones, under 90% of them singletons. The sample comprised peripheral blood. Source of these receptors: a man aged 25-45 years with active or convalescent COVID-19.

This sequence joins TRBV10-3 and TRBJ1-2; maybe TRBD1 (5 bases). The CDR3 spans 13 residues. Germline CDR1 is ENHRY and CDR2 is SYGVKD. V lost 4 bases to trimming and J lost 2 bases, with 8 bases between them. This chain's CDR3 is CAISAGGNYGYTF. In nucleotides, the CDR3 is TGTGCCATCAGTGCTGGGGGGAACTATGGCTACACCTTC.

This clone was observed a single time. The chain uses TRBV9 and TRBJ2-5, with D perhaps TRBD1 (6 bases). The CDR3 has 15 amino acids. V was trimmed by 0 bases and J by 0 bases, leaving 9 bases between them. CDR1 is SGDLS and CDR2 is YYNGEE in the germline V gene. CDR3 in DNA: TGTGCCAGCAGCGTAGAATGGACAGACCAAGAGACCCAGTACTTC. Protein product: CASSVEWTDQETQYF.

The chain couples TRBV9 to TRBJ2-4; 9 bases map to TRBD1. The V segment lost 3 bases and the J segment 5 bases; nucleotides outside the gene matches: 3. CDR1 SGDLS and CDR2 YYNGEE come from the germline V gene. CDR3 size: 14 residues. The DNA of the CDR3 is TGTGCCAGCAGCGGGGGACAGGGACAAAACATTCAGTACTTC. This sequence encodes CASSGGQGQNIQYF.

The gene calls are TRBV2 and TRBJ1-1; TRBD1 might be the D (5 bases). Germline lookup yields CDR1 SNHLY and CDR2 FYNNEI. The CDR3 length is 15 residues. Trimming stripped 0 bases from V and 3 bases from J, with 11 bases between. The CDR3 coding sequence is TGTGCCAGCAGTGAAGCTGATCGGGGGGACACTGAAGCTTTCTTT. Translated, it gives CASSEADRGDTEAFF.

The V and J genes are TRBV5-4 and TRBJ2-1; 9 bases line up with TRBD2. The CDR3 is 17 amino acids. V gave up 0 bases and J gave up 0 bases; unmatched junction bases: 4. CDR1 SGHNT and CDR2 YYREEE come from the germline V gene (reference sequence). CDR3 DNA sequence: TGTGCCAGCAGCTTGGGTGGAGCGGGGGGCTCCTACAATGAGCAGTTCTTC. It encodes CASSLGGAGGSYNEQFF.

The V call is TRBV19, the J call TRBJ2-1; 9 nucleotides align to TRBD1. This CDR3 has 15 residues. CDR1 and CDR2 (germline): LNHDA, SQIVND (reference sequence). J was trimmed by 4 bases and V by 5 bases; bases with no gene match: 6. The CDR3 is CASSVGQGPYNEQFF. DNA for the CDR3: TGTGCCAGTAGTGTGGGACAGGGACCTTACAATGAGCAGTTCTTC.

The V gene is TRBV5-6, the J gene TRBJ2-2; TRBD2 is a possible D gene (6 bases). The V end lost 3 bases, the J end lost 4 bases, and 16 bases lay between the germline ends. The CDR3 is 16 amino acids. Germline V gene sequence: CDR1 SGHDT, CDR2 YYEEEE. CDR3 in DNA: TGTGCCAGCAGCTCAGTAACGCGGGACGCCACCGGGGAGCTGTTTTTT. Amino acids: CASSSVTRDATGELFF.

V usage is TRBV4-3 and J usage is TRBJ2-7, with a possible D match to TRBD1 (5 bases). V dropped 0 bases and J dropped 6 bases, with 12 bases sitting between them. CDR1 and CDR2 (germline): LGHNA, YSLEER. This CDR3 is built from 14 residues. The CDR3 region is CASSQESGWGEQYF. For the CDR3, the DNA is TGCGCCAGCAGCCAAGAATCAGGGTGGGGCGAGCAGTACTTC.

The chain has TRBV28 and TRBJ1-5, with no clear D. Germline V gene data show CDR1 as MDHEN and CDR2 as SYDVKM. The CDR3 is made up of 15 amino acids. Trimming took off 10 bases at V and 2 bases at J, with 18 bases between the two ends. The DNA for the CDR3 is TGTGCCACCAAACACCCGGGGTTGGGCAATCAGCCCCAGCATTTT. It translates to CATKHPGLGNQPQHF.

The gene calls are TRBV6-2 or TRBV6-3 and TRBJ2-7; the match to TRBD2 covers 13 bases. After removal of 4 bases from V and 6 bases from J, the junction contained 9 bases not matched to a gene. This CDR3 spans 16 amino acids. Germline CDR1 and CDR2: MNHEY and SVGEGT. CDR3 DNA sequence: TGTGCCAGCAGTTTCTCACGACTAGCGGGAGGACGCGAGCAGTACTTC. Amino acid sequence: CASSFSRLAGGREQYF.

J is TRBJ2-1 and V is TRBV7-9; 8 nucleotides agree with TRBD2. Germline values: CDR1 SEHNR, CDR2 FQNEAQ (reference sequence). This CDR3 spans 17 amino acids. Trimming removed 3 bases from V and 8 bases from J; junction bases left unmatched: 15. The chain's CDR3 is CASSLDERLAGVYEQFF. In DNA, the CDR3 is TGTGCCAGCAGCTTGGACGAGAGGCTAGCGGGTGTCTATGAGCAGTTCTTC.

This chain links TRBV7-9 with TRBJ1-2; D perhaps matches TRBD1 (5 bases). Germline V CDR1 and CDR2: SEHNR, FQNEAQ (reference sequence). V lost 6 bases and J 6 bases, leaving 20 bases between the germline ends. The CDR3 consists of 15 residues. The CDR3 DNA reads as TGTGCCAGCAGATACCTCCAGGGAGGGAATGATGGCTACACCTTC. Its translation: CASRYLQGGNDGYTF.

The CDR3: CASSLAPDNEQFF. The CDR3 bases are TGTGCCAGCAGCTTAGCCCCGGACAATGAGCAGTTCTTC. The chain combines TRBV11-3 with TRBJ2-1; D gene unclear. Germline CDR1 and CDR2: SGHNT and YENEEA. The CDR3 sequence is 13 residues long. Trimming took 1 base from V and 5 from J, leaving 6 bases between them. Together with reference TRBV11-3 and TRBJ2-1, the CDR3 gives the full variable domain: EAGVVQSPRYKIIEKKQPVAFWCNPISGHNTLYWYLQNLGQGPELLIRYENEEAVDDSQLPKDRFSAERLKGVDSTLKIQPAELGDSAVYLCASSLAPDNEQFFGPGTRLTVL.

The genes are TRBV5-6 and TRBJ1-1, with TRBD1 identical over 7 bases. The CDR3 is 14 amino acids. The V gene's germline CDR1 is SGHDT and CDR2 YYEEEE. The trim removed 4 bases at V and 0 bases at J, leaving 3 bases unmatched. Here the CDR3 reads CASSTGQLNTEAFF. The DNA of the CDR3 is TGTGCCAGCAGCACGGGACAGCTGAACACTGAAGCTTTCTTT.